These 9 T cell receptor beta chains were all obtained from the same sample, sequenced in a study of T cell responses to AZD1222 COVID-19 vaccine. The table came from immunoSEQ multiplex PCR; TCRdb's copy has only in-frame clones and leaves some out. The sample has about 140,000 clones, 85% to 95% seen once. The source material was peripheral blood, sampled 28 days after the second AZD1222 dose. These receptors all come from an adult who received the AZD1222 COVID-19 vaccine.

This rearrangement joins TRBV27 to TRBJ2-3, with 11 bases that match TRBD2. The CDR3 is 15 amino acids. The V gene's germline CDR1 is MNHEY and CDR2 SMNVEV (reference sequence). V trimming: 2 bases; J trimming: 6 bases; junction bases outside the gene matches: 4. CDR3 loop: CASSLKGLAVDTQYF. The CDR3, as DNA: TGTGCCAGCAGTTTAAAGGGACTAGCGGTCGATACGCAGTATTTT.

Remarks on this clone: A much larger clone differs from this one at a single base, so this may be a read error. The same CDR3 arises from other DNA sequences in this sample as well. The CDR3, as DNA: TGTGCCAGCAGTGAGCTAGCGGGGGGGCAAGAGACCCAGTACTTC. Amino acid sequence: CASSELAGGQETQYF. The V and J genes are TRBV6-1 and TRBJ2-5, with 12 bases that match TRBD2. Per the germline V gene, CDR1 is MNHNS and CDR2 is SASEGT. The CDR3 sequence is 15 residues long. The J segment lost 2 bases and the V segment lost 3 bases, leaving 1 base of the junction unmatched.

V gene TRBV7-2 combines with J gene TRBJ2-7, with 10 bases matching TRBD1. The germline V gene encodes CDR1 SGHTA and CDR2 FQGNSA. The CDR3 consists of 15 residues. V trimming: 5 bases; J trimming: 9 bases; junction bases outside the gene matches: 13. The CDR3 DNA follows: TGTGCCAGCAGCACCTTCCGGGACAGGGGAGGAGTGCAGTACTTC. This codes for CASSTFRDRGGVQYF.

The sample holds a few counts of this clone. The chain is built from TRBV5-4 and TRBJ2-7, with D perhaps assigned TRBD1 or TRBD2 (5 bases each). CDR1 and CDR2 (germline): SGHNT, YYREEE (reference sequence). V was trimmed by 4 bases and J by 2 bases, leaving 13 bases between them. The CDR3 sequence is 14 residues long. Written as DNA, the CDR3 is TGTGCCAGCAGCCCGGGGCTGGGGGCCTACGAGCAGTACTTC. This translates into CASSPGLGAYEQYF.

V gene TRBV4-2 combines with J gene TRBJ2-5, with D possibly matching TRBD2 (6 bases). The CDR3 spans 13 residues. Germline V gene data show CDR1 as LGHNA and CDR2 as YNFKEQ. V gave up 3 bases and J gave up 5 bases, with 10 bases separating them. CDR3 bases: TGTGCCAGCAGCCAGTCTGGGGGGGAGACCCAGTACTTC. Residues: CASSQSGGETQYF.

This chain's CDR3 is CASSFQGWLTEAFF. In nucleotides, the CDR3 is TGTGCCAGCAGCTTTCAGGGTTGGTTAACTGAAGCTTTCTTT. This chain uses TRBV5-6 with TRBJ1-1; maybe TRBD1 (5 bases). This CDR3 has 14 residues. Looked up from germline, CDR1 is SGHDT and CDR2 is YYEEEE. Deletions cut 2 bases from V and 5 bases from J, with 13 bases between.

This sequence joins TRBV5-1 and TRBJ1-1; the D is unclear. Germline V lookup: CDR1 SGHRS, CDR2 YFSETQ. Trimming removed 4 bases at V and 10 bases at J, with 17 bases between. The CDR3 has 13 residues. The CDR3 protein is CASSPDLGSGAFF. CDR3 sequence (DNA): TGCGCCAGCAGCCCTGATCTGGGATCGGGAGCTTTCTTT.

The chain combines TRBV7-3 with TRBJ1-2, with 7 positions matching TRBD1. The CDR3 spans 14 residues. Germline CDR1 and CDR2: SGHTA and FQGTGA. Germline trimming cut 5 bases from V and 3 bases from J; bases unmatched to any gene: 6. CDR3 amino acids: CASSPQGGDYGYTF. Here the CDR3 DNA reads TGTGCCAGCAGCCCCCAGGGGGGCGACTATGGCTACACCTTC. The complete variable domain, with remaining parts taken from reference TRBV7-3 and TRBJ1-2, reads GAGVSQTPSNKVTEKGKYVELRCDPISGHTALYWYRQSLGQGPEFLIYFQGTGAADDSGLPNDRFFAVRPEGSVSTLKIQRTERGDSAVYLCASSPQGGDYGYTFGSGTRLTVV.

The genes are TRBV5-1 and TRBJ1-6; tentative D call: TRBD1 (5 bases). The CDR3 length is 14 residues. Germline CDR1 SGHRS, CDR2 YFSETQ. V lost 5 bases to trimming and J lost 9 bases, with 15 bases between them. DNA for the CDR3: TGCGCCAGCAGTCGTGGACAAGGAAGTTCACCCCTCCACTTT. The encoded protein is CASSRGQGSSPLHF.